The rows below give T cell receptor beta chains drawn from one sample of a study of blood T cell repertoires in COVID-19. TCRdb keeps only in-frame clones here, not all; method: immunoSEQ multiplex PCR. The sample includes some 490,000 clones, more than 85% of them seen just once. Source material: PBMCs or T cells enriched from blood (not recorded which). These receptors all come from an older woman who had recovered from COVID-19. The CDR3 runs from the conserved cysteine through the conserved F or W. The D gene is left open where the match is weak. Clone size is stated in some rows and not others, as once, few, many or a class when expanded.

clone size	D gene	V gene	J gene	CDR3 protein	CDR3 DNA
.	TRBD1	TRBV5-4	TRBJ1-2	CASSLQGATYGYTF	TGTGCCAGCAGCTTGCAGGGGGCTACCTATGGCTACACCTTC
.	.	TRBV12-3/TRBV12-4	TRBJ1-4	CASSPSRNEKLFF	TGTGCCAGCAGTCCAAGCAGGAATGAAAAACTGTTTTTT
.	.	TRBV2	TRBJ2-1	CASRWDSVKQFF	TGTGCCAGCCGTTGGGACTCTGTTAAGCAGTTCTTC
.	TRBD2	TRBV13	TRBJ2-3	CASSLGAGGGLDTQYF	TGTGCCAGCAGCTTAGGCGCTGGGGGGGGTTTAGATACGCAGTATTTT
.	.	TRBV12-3/TRBV12-4	TRBJ1-1	CASSLFIEAFF	TGTGCCAGCAGTTTATTTATTGAAGCTTTCTTT
.	.	TRBV30	TRBJ2-3	CAWSGGGTLDTQYF	TGTGCCTGGAGTGGCGGGGGCACCCTGGATACGCAGTATTTT
.	.	TRBV30	TRBJ1-3	CAWSGSGNTIYF	TGTGCCTGGTCAGGGTCTGGAAACACCATATATTTT
.	.	TRBV28	TRBJ1-2	CASSPQDGIDYGYTF	TGTGCCAGCAGCCCGCAGGACGGGATAGACTATGGCTACACCTTC
.	TRBD2	TRBV6-5	TRBJ2-7	CASSYRSTSGVNEQYF	TGTGCCAGCAGTTACCGATCGACTAGCGGGGTAAACGAGCAGTACTTC
.	TRBD1	TRBV13	TRBJ1-4	CASSGSGQGFEKLFF	TGTGCCAGCAGCGGGTCGGGACAGGGGTTTGAAAAACTGTTTTTT
.	TRBD1	TRBV10-3	TRBJ1-6	CAISGTGGQSPLHF	TGTGCCATCAGCGGGACAGGGGGACAATCACCCCTCCACTTT
.	.	TRBV24-1	TRBJ1-2	CATSDGAYGYTF	TGTGCCACCAGTGATGGGGCCTATGGCTACACCTTC
.	TRBD1	TRBV15	TRBJ1-6	CATSKRQGTGSPLHF	TGTGCCACCAGCAAAAGACAGGGGACCGGTTCACCCCTCCACTTT
.	.	TRBV19	TRBJ2-3	CASSTPPGSFPGDTQYF	TGTGCCAGTAGTACACCACCCGGGTCCTTCCCCGGAGATACGCAGTATTTT
.	.	TRBV5-5	TRBJ2-3	CASSFYSSTDTQYF	TGTGCCAGCAGCTTTTATTCTAGCACAGATACGCAGTATTTT
.	TRBD2	TRBV5-1	TRBJ2-1	CASSFGGSSYNEQFF	TGCGCCAGCAGCTTCGGCGGGAGCTCCTACAATGAGCAGTTCTTC
.	.	TRBV4-1	TRBJ2-3	CASSQPRDQLDTQYF	TGCGCCAGCAGCCAACCCCGGGATCAGCTGGATACGCAGTATTTT
.	TRBD1	TRBV6-5	TRBJ1-6	CASESGQGNSPLHF	TGTGCCAGCGAATCCGGACAGGGGAATTCACCCCTCCACTTT
many	.	TRBV18	TRBJ2-3	CASSPGLLSDTQYF	TGTGCCAGCTCACCCGGTCTCTTATCGGATACGCAGTATTTT
.	TRBD2	TRBV10-3	TRBJ2-2	CAISPGLAGGSPSANTGELFF	TGTGCCATCAGTCCCGGACTAGCGGGGGGCAGTCCCTCCGCGAACACCGGGGAGCTGTTTTTT